This T cell receptor beta chain derives from a study of tumor-infiltrating lymphocytes in oesophageal squamous cell carcinoma. MiXCR, run by TCRdb on the PCR reads, gives a single entry per CDR3 protein. The sample holds over 20,000 distinct CDR3 sequences, about two fifths seen once. The CDR3 is made up of 14 amino acids. Per germline, CDR1 MNHNY and CDR2 SVGAGI (reference sequence). Trimming left V 4 bases short and J 0 bases short, with 7 bases between. The specimen sequenced was esophageal tumor tissue. The TCR was taken from a male donor with esophageal squamous cell carcinoma. The rearrangement uses TRBV6-6 and TRBJ2-1; D gene uncertain. CDR3 in amino acids: CASSWSSSYNEQFF. The CDR3 DNA reads TGTGCCAGCAGTTGGTCCAGCTCCTACAATGAGCAGTTCTTC.